This TCR beta chain was identified in a study of spatial heterogeneity in lung cancer. The overall study: Median follow-up for sequenced PBMC samples was roughly two years after resection, when such samples existed.

This clonotype was found many times. Carried by each TCR cDNA molecule was a unique molecular identifier. TCRdb fed the 5' RACE reads into MiXCR, producing one record per CDR3 protein. The sample comprises 40,000 or so distinct CDR3 sequences, 10% of which are singletons, and over 15% rests with the top ten. V dropped 5 bases and J dropped 0; count of bases not matched to a gene: 18. CDR3 length: 19 residues. Time point noted: blood at routine non-recurrence follow-up after resection. From tumor, nontumor lung or frozen PBMC, whole RNA was taken unsorted for sequencing. The sequencing here drew on PBMCs, taken at follow-up. The TCR was taken from a female donor with early-stage non-small cell lung cancer. This rearrangement joins TRBV12-3 or TRBV12-4 to TRBJ2-5; 7 bases fit TRBD1. CDR3 in DNA: TGTGCCAGCAGTCCGTACCTCATAAGGACAGGCCTTGACCAAGAGACCCAGTACTTC. This translates into CASSPYLIRTGLDQETQYF.